This T cell receptor beta chain was identified in a study of T cells in Graves' hyperthyroidism and ophthalmopathy. Uncontrolled infection, other autoimmune disease, pregnancy or lactation excluded patients. The diagnostic basis comprised clinical symptoms, serum thyroxine and TRAb, thyroid ultrasound and orbital computed tomography. As concerns this clonotype: Its matching antigen is unknown.

Whole-study findings and limits: In simple terms, a model built on 13 V-J features told ophthalmopathy apart from stable hyperthyroidism. Most clonotypes expanded in thyroid above 0.001 were likewise present in blood.

V was pared by 5 bases and J by 4 bases, with 7 bases of the junction left unmatched. The CDR3 is 14 residues long. CDR1 and CDR2 from the germline V gene are SEHNR and FQNEAQ (reference sequence). Authors of the study amplified TCR beta CDR3 regions from RNA transcripts. With the HTBI primer set, the TCR CDR3 went through a first round of RT-PCR. Using its own MiXCR run on the multiplex PCR reads, TCRdb lists one record per CDR3 protein. Seen here are 660,000 or so distinct CDR3 sequences, nearly 45% observed once, and the top ten hold approximately 7.2%. The sequence derives from an adult man with Graves' disease, either hyperthyroidism or ophthalmopathy (not recorded which). The V and J genes are TRBV7-9 and TRBJ2-5; 7 positions agree with TRBD1. The specimen was peripheral blood or thyroid tissue (not recorded which). The CDR3 protein is CASSEQGWAETQYF. CDR3 bases: TGTGCCAGCAGCGAACAGGGGTGGGCAGAGACCCAGTACTTC.